The subject of this entry is one T cell receptor (beta chain). Its cognate antigen is unknown. The data were taken from a study of shared clonotypes between healthy human individuals. The wider study: Per donor, three plates held CD4 naive cells, three held CD4 memory, two held CD8 naive and one held CD8 memory.

Repertoires were generated with immunoSEQ multiplex PCR, while TCRdb's copy carries only in-frame clones and drops some. The table lists 300,000 to 400,000 clones, about 70% of them singletons, with less than 11% in the top ten. Study-level findings and limits: Generation of non-shared clonotypes was less probable than generation of clonotypes shared by all four donors. Memory subsets generally showed smaller estimated richness than naive subsets did.

The length of the CDR3 is 15 residues. V gave up 0 bases and J gave up 3 bases, with 13 bases separating them. Germline CDR1 reads SGHNT; CDR2 reads YYREEE (reference sequence). The clonotype originates from a man aged 25 to 40 in good health. The sequencing sample was made of memory CD4+ T cells sorted from blood. The subset here: CD45RA-negative fraction. The chain links TRBV5-4 to TRBJ2-7; D gene ambiguous. The CDR3 loop is CASSLVGSGHYEQYF. As DNA, the CDR3 is TGTGCCAGCAGCTTGGTTGGTTCGGGCCACTACGAGCAGTACTTC.